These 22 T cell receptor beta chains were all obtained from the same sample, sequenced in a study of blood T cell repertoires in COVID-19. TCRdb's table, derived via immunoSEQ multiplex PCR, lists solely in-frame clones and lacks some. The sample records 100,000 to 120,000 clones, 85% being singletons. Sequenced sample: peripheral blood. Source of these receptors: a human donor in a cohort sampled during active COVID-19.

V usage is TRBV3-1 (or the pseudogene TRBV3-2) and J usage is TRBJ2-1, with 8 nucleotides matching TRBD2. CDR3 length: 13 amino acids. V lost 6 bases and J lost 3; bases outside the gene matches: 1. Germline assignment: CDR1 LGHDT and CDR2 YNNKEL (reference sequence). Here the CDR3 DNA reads TGTGCCAGCAGAGGGACTAGCTACAATGAGCAGTTCTTC. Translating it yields CASRGTSYNEQFF.

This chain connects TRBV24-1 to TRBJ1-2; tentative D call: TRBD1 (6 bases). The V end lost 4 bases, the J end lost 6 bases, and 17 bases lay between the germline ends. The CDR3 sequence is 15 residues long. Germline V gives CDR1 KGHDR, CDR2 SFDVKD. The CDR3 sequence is CATSDRQGPPHGYTF. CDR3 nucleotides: TGTGCCACCAGTGACCGTCAGGGGCCTCCTCATGGCTACACCTTC.

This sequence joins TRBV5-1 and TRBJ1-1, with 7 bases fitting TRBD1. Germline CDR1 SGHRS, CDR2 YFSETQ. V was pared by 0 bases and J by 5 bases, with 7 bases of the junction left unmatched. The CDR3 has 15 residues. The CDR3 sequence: CASSLVEGAGTEAFF. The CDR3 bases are TGCGCCAGCAGCTTGGTCGAGGGGGCTGGGACTGAAGCTTTCTTT.

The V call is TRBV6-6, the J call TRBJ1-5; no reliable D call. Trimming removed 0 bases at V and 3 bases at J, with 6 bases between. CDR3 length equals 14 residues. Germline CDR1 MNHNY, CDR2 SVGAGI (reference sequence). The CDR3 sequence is CASSYSAVNQPQHF. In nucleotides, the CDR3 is TGTGCCAGCAGTTACTCGGCGGTCAATCAGCCCCAGCATTTT.

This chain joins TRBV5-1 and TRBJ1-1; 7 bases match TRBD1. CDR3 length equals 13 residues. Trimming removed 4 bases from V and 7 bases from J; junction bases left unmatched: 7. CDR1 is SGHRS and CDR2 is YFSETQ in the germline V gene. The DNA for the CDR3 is TGCGCCAGCAGCATAGTGGGGGACAGTGAAGCTTTCTTT. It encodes CASSIVGDSEAFF.

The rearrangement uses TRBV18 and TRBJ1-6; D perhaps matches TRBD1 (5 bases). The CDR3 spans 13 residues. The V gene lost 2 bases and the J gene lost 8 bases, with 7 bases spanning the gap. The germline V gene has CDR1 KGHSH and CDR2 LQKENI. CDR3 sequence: CASSPSTDSPLHF. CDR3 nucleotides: TGTGCCAGCTCACCATCGACAGATTCACCCCTCCACTTT.

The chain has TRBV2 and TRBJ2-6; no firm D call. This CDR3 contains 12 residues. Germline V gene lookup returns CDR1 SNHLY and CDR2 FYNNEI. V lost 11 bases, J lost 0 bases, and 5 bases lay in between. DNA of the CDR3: TGTGCCGGTAGCTCTGGGGCCAACGTCCTGACTTTC. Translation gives CAGSSGANVLTF.

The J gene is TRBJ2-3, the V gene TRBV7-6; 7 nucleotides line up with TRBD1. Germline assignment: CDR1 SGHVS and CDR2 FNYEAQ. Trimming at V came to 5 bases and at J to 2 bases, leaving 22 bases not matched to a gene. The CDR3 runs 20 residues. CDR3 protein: CASSPRDRVGGSQNTDTQYF. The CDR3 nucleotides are TGTGCCAGCAGCCCCCGCGACAGGGTTGGAGGATCCCAAAACACAGATACGCAGTATTTT. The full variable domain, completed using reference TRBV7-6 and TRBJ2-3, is GAGVSQSPRYKVTKRGQDVALRCDPISGHVSLYWYRQALGQGPEFLTYFNYEAQQDKSGLPNDRFSAERPEGSISTLTIQRTEQRDSAMYRCASSPRDRVGGSQNTDTQYFGPGTRLTVL.

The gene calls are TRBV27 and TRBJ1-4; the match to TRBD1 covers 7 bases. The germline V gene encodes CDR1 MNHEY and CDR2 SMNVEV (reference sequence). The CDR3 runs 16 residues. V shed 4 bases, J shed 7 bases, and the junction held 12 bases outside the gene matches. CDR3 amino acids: CASSSIITRDSEKLFF. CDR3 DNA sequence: TGTGCCAGCAGTTCCATAATAACCCGGGACAGTGAAAAACTGTTTTTT.

Written as DNA, the CDR3 is TGCGCCAGCAGCCAAGACCCAGGGTCTAGCACAGATACGCAGTATTTT. This sequence encodes CASSQDPGSSTDTQYF. The chain links TRBV4-1 to TRBJ2-3; tentative D call: TRBD1 (5 bases). V was cut by 0 bases and J by 0 bases, with 10 bases left in between. In germline, CDR1 is MGHRA, CDR2 YSYEKL. The length of the CDR3 is 16 residues.

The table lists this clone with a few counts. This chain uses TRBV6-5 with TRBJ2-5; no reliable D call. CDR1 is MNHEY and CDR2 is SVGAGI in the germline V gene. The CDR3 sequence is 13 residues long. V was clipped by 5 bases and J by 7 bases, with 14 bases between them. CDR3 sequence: CASSMPAPGTQYF. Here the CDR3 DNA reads TGTGCCAGCAGTATGCCGGCCCCGGGGACCCAGTACTTC.

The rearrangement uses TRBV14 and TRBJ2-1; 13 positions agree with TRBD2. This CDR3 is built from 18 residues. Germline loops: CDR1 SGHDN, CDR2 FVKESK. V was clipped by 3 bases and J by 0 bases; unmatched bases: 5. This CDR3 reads CASSQGTSGTSSYNEQFF. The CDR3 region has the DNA TGTGCCAGCAGCCAGGGGACTAGCGGGACAAGCTCCTACAATGAGCAGTTCTTC.

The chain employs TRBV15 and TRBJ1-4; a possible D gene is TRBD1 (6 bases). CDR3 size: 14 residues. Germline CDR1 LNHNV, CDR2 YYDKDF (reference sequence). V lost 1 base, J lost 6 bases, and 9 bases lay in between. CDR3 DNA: TGTGCCACCAGCAGAGGAGGGGGAGATGAAAAACTGTTTTTT. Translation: CATSRGGGDEKLFF.

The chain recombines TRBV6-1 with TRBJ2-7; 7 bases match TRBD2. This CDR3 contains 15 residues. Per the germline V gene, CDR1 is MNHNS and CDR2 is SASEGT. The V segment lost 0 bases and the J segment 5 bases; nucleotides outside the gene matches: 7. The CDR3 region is CASSEAGGDFHEQYF. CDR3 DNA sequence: TGTGCCAGCAGTGAAGCTGGGGGGGATTTCCACGAGCAGTACTTC.

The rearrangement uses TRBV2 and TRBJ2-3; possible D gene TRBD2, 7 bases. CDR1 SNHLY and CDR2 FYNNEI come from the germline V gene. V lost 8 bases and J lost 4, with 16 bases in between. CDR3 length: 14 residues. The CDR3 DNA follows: TGTGCCAGCTCGGGGGGCGAATTTGCAGATACGCAGTATTTT. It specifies CASSGGEFADTQYF.

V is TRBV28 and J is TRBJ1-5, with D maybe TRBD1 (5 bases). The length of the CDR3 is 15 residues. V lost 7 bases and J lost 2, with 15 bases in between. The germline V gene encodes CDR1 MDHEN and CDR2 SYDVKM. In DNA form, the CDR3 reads TGTGCCAGCACCGCTAAGGGGCGCGGCAATCAGCCCCAGCATTTT. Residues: CASTAKGRGNQPQHF.

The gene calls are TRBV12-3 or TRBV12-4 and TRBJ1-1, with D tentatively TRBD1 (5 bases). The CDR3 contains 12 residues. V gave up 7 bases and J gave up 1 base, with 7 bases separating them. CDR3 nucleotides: TGTGCCAGCATTACAGGGAACACTGAAGCTTTCTTT. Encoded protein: CASITGNTEAFF.

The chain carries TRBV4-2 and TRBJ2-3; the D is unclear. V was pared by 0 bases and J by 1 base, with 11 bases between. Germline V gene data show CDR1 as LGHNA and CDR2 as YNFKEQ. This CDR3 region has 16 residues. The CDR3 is CASSQEPGKGTDTQYF. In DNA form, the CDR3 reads TGTGCCAGCAGCCAAGAGCCCGGTAAAGGCACAGATACGCAGTATTTT.

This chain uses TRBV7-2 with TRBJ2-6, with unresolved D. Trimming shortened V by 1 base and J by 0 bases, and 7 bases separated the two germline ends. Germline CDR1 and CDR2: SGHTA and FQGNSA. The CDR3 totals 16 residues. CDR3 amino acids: CASSLGRNSGANVLTF. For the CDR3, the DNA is TGTGCCAGCAGCTTAGGGCGGAACTCTGGGGCCAACGTCCTGACTTTC.

Written as DNA, the CDR3 is TGTGCCAGCAGTTTATTAGCCCATACGCAGTATTTT. Translation: CASSLLAHTQYF. The V call is TRBV12-3 or TRBV12-4, the J call TRBJ2-3; D remains unclear. The ends were cut back, 2 bases at V and 7 bases at J, with 7 bases in the middle. The CDR3 contains 12 residues.

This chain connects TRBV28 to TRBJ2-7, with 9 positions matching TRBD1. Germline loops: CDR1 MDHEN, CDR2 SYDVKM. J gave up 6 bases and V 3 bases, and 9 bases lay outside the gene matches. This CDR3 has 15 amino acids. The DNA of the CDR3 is TGTGCCAGCAGTTTTCTGGACAGGGGATCCGGCGAGCAGTACTTC. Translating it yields CASSFLDRGSGEQYF.

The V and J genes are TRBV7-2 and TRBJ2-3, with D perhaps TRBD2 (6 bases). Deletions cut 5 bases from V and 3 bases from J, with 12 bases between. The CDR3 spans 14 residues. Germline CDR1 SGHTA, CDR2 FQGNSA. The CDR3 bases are TGTGCCAGCAGCACTGATAGCGGAACAGATACGCAGTATTTT. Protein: CASSTDSGTDTQYF.